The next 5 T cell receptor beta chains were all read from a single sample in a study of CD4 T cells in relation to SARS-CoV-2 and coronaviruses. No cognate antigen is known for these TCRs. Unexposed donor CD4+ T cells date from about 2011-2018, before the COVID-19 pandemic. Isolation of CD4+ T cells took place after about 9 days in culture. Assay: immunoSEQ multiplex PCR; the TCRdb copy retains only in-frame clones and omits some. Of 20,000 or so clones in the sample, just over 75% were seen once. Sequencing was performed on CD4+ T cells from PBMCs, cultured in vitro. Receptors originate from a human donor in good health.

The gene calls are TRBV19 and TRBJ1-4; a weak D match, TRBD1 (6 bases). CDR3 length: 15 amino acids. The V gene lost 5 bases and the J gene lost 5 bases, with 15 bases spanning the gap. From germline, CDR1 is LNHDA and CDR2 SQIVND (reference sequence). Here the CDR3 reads CASSARTAGNEKLFF. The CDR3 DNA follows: TGTGCCAGTAGTGCTAGGACAGCGGGAAATGAAAAACTGTTTTTT.

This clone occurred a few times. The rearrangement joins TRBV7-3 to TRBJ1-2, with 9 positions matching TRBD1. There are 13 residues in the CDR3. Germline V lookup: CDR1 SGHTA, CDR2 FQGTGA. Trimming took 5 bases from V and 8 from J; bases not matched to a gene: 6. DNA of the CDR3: TGTGCCAGCAGCCGAGACAGGGGGGGAGGCTACACCTTC. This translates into CASSRDRGGGYTF.

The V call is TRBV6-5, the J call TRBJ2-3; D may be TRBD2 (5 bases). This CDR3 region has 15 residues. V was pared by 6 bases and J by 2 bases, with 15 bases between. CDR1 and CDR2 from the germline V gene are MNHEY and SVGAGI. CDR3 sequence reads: CASSLASSFTDTQYF. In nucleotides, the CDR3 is TGTGCCAGCAGCCTGGCTAGCTCTTTCACAGATACGCAGTATTTT.

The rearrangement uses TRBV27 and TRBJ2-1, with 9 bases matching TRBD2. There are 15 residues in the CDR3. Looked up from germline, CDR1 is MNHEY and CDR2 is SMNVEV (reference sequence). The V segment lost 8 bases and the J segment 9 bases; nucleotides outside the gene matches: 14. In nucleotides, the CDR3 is TGTGCCAGCGGGGTGGCGGGACTAGCACATTTTGAGCAGTTCTTC. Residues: CASGVAGLAHFEQFF.

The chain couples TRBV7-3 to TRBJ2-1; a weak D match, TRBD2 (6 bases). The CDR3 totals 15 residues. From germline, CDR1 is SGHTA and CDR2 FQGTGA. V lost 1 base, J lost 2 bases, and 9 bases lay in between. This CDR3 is CASSLMRTTYNEQFF. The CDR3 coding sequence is TGTGCCAGCAGCTTAATGAGGACTACCTACAATGAGCAGTTCTTC.